The 27 T cell receptor beta chains reported below all come from one sample, sequenced in a study of blood T cell repertoires in COVID-19. The data were produced by immunoSEQ multiplex PCR, yet TCRdb's version contains in-frame clones alone and is incomplete. The data hold fewer than 250,000 clones, with around 89% observed a single time. Sequencing input: peripheral blood. The origin of the receptors is a woman in her 40s with acute or convalescent COVID-19.

The chain combines TRBV6-6 with TRBJ2-1; D possibly corresponds to TRBD1 (6 bases). Between the trimmed V and J ends, which lost 6 bases and 5 bases, there was a span of 17 bases. From germline, CDR1 is MNHNY and CDR2 SVGAGI (reference sequence). CDR3 length: 15 residues. The CDR3 bases are TGTGCCAGCAGGAACGCAGGGGTCGGACACAATGAGCAGTTCTTC. Its protein is CASRNAGVGHNEQFF.

V usage is TRBV2 and J usage is TRBJ1-1; D might be TRBD1 (5 bases). This CDR3 contains 12 residues. Germline CDR1 reads SNHLY; CDR2 reads FYNNEI. V was shortened by 10 bases and J by 7 bases, with 16 bases between the two germline ends. The CDR3 DNA is TGTGCCACCAGCGGGAGGGGAGATGAAGCTTTCTTT. Protein product: CATSGRGDEAFF.

The chain uses TRBV4-1 and TRBJ1-3, with D unresolved. Trimming took off 0 bases at V and 4 bases at J, with 16 bases between the two ends. From germline, CDR1 is MGHRA and CDR2 YSYEKL. This CDR3 has 17 residues. The CDR3 DNA sequence: TGCGCCAGCAGCCAAGAGTTAAGAGGGTTGATCGGAAACACCATATATTTT. The encoded protein is CASSQELRGLIGNTIYF.

The chain has TRBV7-8 and TRBJ1-2; 8 nucleotides match TRBD1. The CDR3 consists of 13 residues. V shed 4 bases and J 6 bases; nucleotides not matched to a gene: 4. CDR1 SGHVS and CDR2 FQNEAQ come from the germline V gene. This CDR3 is CASSWDRRDGYTF. The CDR3 DNA reads as TGTGCCAGCAGCTGGGACAGGAGAGATGGCTACACCTTC.

The chain uses TRBV4-2 and TRBJ1-6, with TRBD1 matching over 7 bases. Germline CDR1 and CDR2: LGHNA and YNFKEQ. CDR3 length: 15 amino acids. Trimming at V came to 3 bases and at J to 7 bases, leaving 6 bases not matched to a gene. The CDR3 here is CASSQWQGENSPLHF. The CDR3 nucleotides read TGTGCCAGCAGCCAGTGGCAGGGGGAGAATTCACCCCTCCACTTT.

This chain uses TRBV11-2 with TRBJ1-2, with no clear D. Trimming took off 8 bases at V and 4 bases at J, with 11 bases between the two ends. The germline CDR1 and CDR2 sequences are SGHAT and FQNNGV. CDR3 length equals 12 residues. CDR3 sequence: CASGHPLYGYTF. CDR3 nucleotides: TGTGCCAGCGGCCACCCCCTCTATGGCTACACCTTC.

The chain links TRBV5-1 to TRBJ1-2, with a weak D call TRBD1 (5 bases). The CDR3 covers 13 residues. Germline CDR1 reads SGHRS; CDR2 reads YFSETQ. The V gene lost 2 bases and the J gene lost 6 bases, with 11 bases spanning the gap. The CDR3 DNA reads TGCGCCAGCAGCTTACAGGATCTGCATGGCTACACCTTC. The encoded protein is CASSLQDLHGYTF.

V gene TRBV10-3 combines with J gene TRBJ1-2; D might be TRBD1 (6 bases). Germline V lookup: CDR1 ENHRY, CDR2 SYGVKD. The CDR3 contains 13 residues. V was shortened by 4 bases and J by 3 bases, with 9 bases between the two germline ends. CDR3 in DNA: TGTGCCATCAGTGGACGGACAGACTATGGCTACACCTTC. It specifies CAISGRTDYGYTF.

The chain is built from TRBV3-1 (or the pseudogene TRBV3-2) and TRBJ1-3; D gene ambiguous. Germline CDR1 reads LGHDT; CDR2 reads YNNKEL (reference sequence). This CDR3 spans 15 amino acids. V shed 0 bases and J shed 0 bases, with 6 bases lying between them. The CDR3 region has the DNA TGTGCCAGCAGCCAAGAACTGTACTCTGGAAACACCATATATTTT. It translates to CASSQELYSGNTIYF.

The chain recombines TRBV18 with TRBJ1-2; D is unresolved. The CDR3 runs to 13 residues. Germline CDR1 is KGHSH and CDR2 is LQKENI. Trimming removed 3 bases at V and 5 bases at J, with 10 bases between. CDR3 loop: CASSPDGSYGYTF. CDR3 DNA: TGTGCCAGCTCACCTGACGGGTCATATGGCTACACCTTC.

The chain recombines TRBV6-1 with TRBJ2-5, with TRBD1 matching 9 bases. Germline CDR1 MNHNS, CDR2 SASEGT. CDR3 size: 14 residues. After removal of 4 bases from V and 4 bases from J, the junction contained 4 bases not matched to a gene. As DNA, the CDR3 is TGTGCCAGCAGTGCGGGACAGGGAGGAGAGACCCAGTACTTC. Its protein is CASSAGQGGETQYF.

This chain links TRBV5-1 with TRBJ1-1; D gene unclear. V gave up 4 bases and J gave up 1 base, with 11 bases separating them. The V gene's germline CDR1 is SGHRS and CDR2 YFSETQ. CDR3 length: 14 residues. The DNA of the CDR3 is TGCGCCAGCAGCCTAGCAGCCGGGAACACTGAAGCTTTCTTT. It specifies CASSLAAGNTEAFF.

The rearrangement joins TRBV6-1 to TRBJ1-4; TRBD1 is a possible D gene (5 bases). In germline, CDR1 is MNHNS, CDR2 SASEGT. The CDR3 covers 16 residues. V was pared by 4 bases and J by 8 bases, with 20 bases between. CDR3 nucleotides: TGTGCCAGCAGTGGAGGGGTGGAGGGGTTAAGGGAAAAACTGTTTTTT. This gives the protein CASSGGVEGLREKLFF.

This clone was observed once. The chain combines TRBV15 with TRBJ1-1, with D unresolved. This CDR3 has 14 residues. The V gene lost 3 bases and the J gene lost 6 bases, with 14 bases spanning the gap. Germline assignment: CDR1 LNHNV and CDR2 YYDKDF (reference sequence). CDR3 sequence (DNA): TGTGCCACCAGCAGGGGAGTGGTAGGGTCTGAAGCTTTCTTT. This sequence encodes CATSRGVVGSEAFF.

This clone was recorded a few times. The J gene is TRBJ2-7, the V gene TRBV2; D not certain. The V end lost 2 bases, the J end lost 3 bases, and 8 bases lay between the germline ends. The CDR3 extends over 13 amino acids. Germline V lookup: CDR1 SNHLY, CDR2 FYNNEI. The CDR3 nucleotides are TGTGCCAGCAGTGAATTTCGGTTCTACGAGCAGTACGTC. The encoded protein is CASSEFRFYEQYV.

The rearrangement links TRBV23-1 to TRBJ1-2, with TRBD1 matching 9 bases. TRBV23-1 is given ORF status, its function remaining uncertain. The CDR3 sequence is 20 residues long. Trimming at V came to 4 bases and at J to 0 bases, leaving 18 bases not matched to a gene. CDR3 sequence (DNA): TGCGCCAGCAGTCCCCGGGGAATTCGACAGGGGGACTTAGCTAACTATGGCTACACCTTC. It translates to CASSPRGIRQGDLANYGYTF.

Here the CDR3 DNA reads TGTGCCAGCAGCGCCCCCGGAAGGGGCGGCTATGGCTACACCTTC. This sequence encodes CASSAPGRGGYGYTF. V usage is TRBV9 and J usage is TRBJ1-2, with D possibly TRBD1 on 5 matching bases. V was clipped by 3 bases and J by 4 bases, with 16 bases between them. The CDR3 length is 15 residues. Germline V lookup: CDR1 SGDLS, CDR2 YYNGEE.

V usage is TRBV24-1 and J usage is TRBJ1-5; TRBD1 matches at 10 bases. This CDR3 is 13 amino acids long. The junction had 3 bases not matched to a gene; V was cut back by 10 bases and J by 4 bases. Germline CDR1 and CDR2: KGHDR and SFDVKD. The CDR3 region has the DNA TGTGCCACGAGACAGGGGGCTAATCAGCCCCAGCATTTT. Its translation is CATRQGANQPQHF.

The rearrangement uses TRBV10-1 and TRBJ2-3; D is unclear. There are 13 residues in the CDR3. V was pared by 5 bases and J by 4 bases, with 10 bases between. Germline V CDR1 and CDR2: WNHNN, SYGVQD (reference sequence). The CDR3 protein is CASSSIGSDTQYF. The DNA for the CDR3 is TGCGCCAGCAGTTCTATCGGGTCAGATACGCAGTATTTT.

V gene TRBV5-4 combines with J gene TRBJ1-1, with unresolved D. The germline CDR1 and CDR2 sequences are SGHNT and YYREEE (reference sequence). This CDR3 is 15 amino acids long. The V and J ends lost 2 bases and 0 bases respectively, with 11 bases between them. The DNA of the CDR3 is TGTGCCAGCAGCTTTAGAGGGCAATTGAACACTGAAGCTTTCTTT. Protein sequence: CASSFRGQLNTEAFF.

The chain carries TRBV19 and TRBJ2-1, with TRBD1 matching 10 bases. Germline V CDR1 and CDR2: LNHDA, SQIVND (reference sequence). CDR3 length equals 15 residues. After removal of 3 bases from V and 8 bases from J, the junction contained 7 bases not matched to a gene. CDR3 in amino acids: CASSMRQGAWDEQFF. DNA for the CDR3: TGTGCCAGTAGTATGCGACAGGGGGCATGGGATGAGCAGTTCTTC.

The chain links TRBV18 to TRBJ1-2; 7 nucleotides agree with TRBD1. The CDR3 extends over 14 amino acids. V trimming: 0 bases; J trimming: 12 bases; junction bases outside the gene matches: 10. Germline V gene lookup returns CDR1 KGHSH and CDR2 LQKENI. The CDR3 DNA reads TGTGCCAGCTCACCACCCGCCAGGGGGTTTAGTCACACCTTC. Translating gives CASSPPARGFSHTF.

The chain employs TRBV5-1 and TRBJ2-5, with 7 bases lining up with TRBD1. Germline CDR1 and CDR2: SGHRS and YFSETQ. V lost 0 bases, J lost 0 bases, and 2 bases stayed unmatched. The CDR3 totals 15 residues. The CDR3, as DNA: TGCGCCAGCAGCTTGGGGGGACAGTACCAAGAGACCCAGTACTTC. It is translated as CASSLGGQYQETQYF. Filled out from reference TRBV5-1 and TRBJ2-5, the complete variable domain reads KAGVTQTPRYLIKTRGQQVTLSCSPISGHRSVSWYQQTPGQGLQFLFEYFSETQRNKGNFPGRFSGRQFSNSRSEMNVSTLELGDSALYLCASSLGGQYQETQYFGPGTRLLVL.

This sequence joins TRBV25-1 and TRBJ1-2, with a possible D match to TRBD1 (5 bases). This CDR3 has 14 residues. Trimming left V 4 bases short and J 3 bases short, with 12 bases between. The germline V gene has CDR1 MGHDK and CDR2 SYGVNS. DNA for the CDR3: TGTGCCAGCAGTGTAACAGGAGACTACTATGGCTACACCTTC. This codes for CASSVTGDYYGYTF.

This sequence joins TRBV15 and TRBJ2-1; 8 bases fit TRBD2. The CDR3 spans 17 residues. Trimming took 3 bases from V and 9 from J; bases not matched to a gene: 16. The germline V gene has CDR1 LNHNV and CDR2 YYDKDF (reference sequence). The CDR3 DNA is TGTGCCACCAGCAGCCCCGACGGGGGGGTACGGGTTAGTGAGCAGTTCTTC. Translation gives CATSSPDGGVRVSEQFF.

This clone was observed a handful of times. The chain uses TRBV18 and TRBJ1-6; D gene unclear. CDR1 KGHSH and CDR2 LQKENI come from the germline V gene. The CDR3 contains 15 residues. Deletions cut 2 bases from V and 9 bases from J, with 14 bases between. The CDR3 nucleotides are TGTGCCAGCTCACCAGAGTCCGGGTTTCGTTCACCCCTCCACTTT. This codes for CASSPESGFRSPLHF.

The rearrangement joins TRBV12-5 to TRBJ2-1; 10 nucleotides align to TRBD1. Germline V gene data show CDR1 as LGHNT and CDR2 as FRNRAP. The CDR3 is 17 amino acids. The V and J ends lost 1 base and 1 base, in that order; junction bases with no gene match: 4. CDR3 sequence: CASGLGTGGLSYNEQFF. Written as DNA, the CDR3 is TGTGCTAGTGGTTTGGGGACAGGGGGTTTATCCTACAATGAGCAGTTCTTC.